The rows below give T cell receptor beta chains drawn from one sample of a study of cytomegalovirus exposure and HLA in healthy donors. Only in-frame clones appear in the TCRdb table, and some are missing; sequencing was by immunoSEQ multiplex PCR. The sample consists of approximately 140,000 clones, over 65% of them appearing once. The sequencing input was PBMCs. These receptors originate from a male donor in good health and CMV-seronegative. The CDR3 runs from the conserved cysteine through the conserved F or W. A D gene is named only where the DNA matches it firmly. Some rows have no size entry. The others give once, few or many, or a class for an expanded clone.

size	D	J	V	DNA	CDR3
few	-	TRBJ1-4	TRBV5-1	TGCGCCAGCAGCTTTGAAGCCTTGAACGCTAGACGTGAAAAACTGTTTTTT	CASSFEALNARREKLFF
-	-	TRBJ2-1	TRBV7-9	TGTGCCAGCAGCCCCTATACTCTATACAATGAGCAGTTCTTC	CASSPYTLYNEQFF
-	TRBD1	TRBJ2-3	TRBV5-4	TGTGCCAGCAGCTCACGACAGGGGGGCACAGATACGCAGTATTTT	CASSSRQGGTDTQYF
once	-	TRBJ2-1	TRBV7-2	TGTGCCAGCAGCCTGGGGCAGAGCCGCAATGAGCAGTTCTTC	CASSLGQSRNEQFF
-	TRBD1	TRBJ2-7	TRBV19	TGTGCCAGTAGTGAACCGGGACAGGGACAGTGGGAGCAGTACTTC	CASSEPGQGQWEQYF
-	TRBD2	TRBJ2-7	TRBV2	TGTGCCAGCAGTGGTATCTTACCCATTTACCCCACCATGAATAGCGGGAGGGGCTCCTACGAGCAGTACTTC	CASSGILPIYPTMNSGRGSYEQYF
-	TRBD2	TRBJ2-3	TRBV11-3	TGTGCCAGCAGCTGGAGAGCGGGAGGGAGCACAGATACGCAGTATTTT	CASSWRAGGSTDTQYF
-	-	TRBJ2-1	TRBV20-1	TGCAGCGCTACCCGCGACAATGAGCAGTTCTTC	CSATRDNEQFF
once	TRBD1	TRBJ2-5	TRBV7-2	TGTGCCAGCAGCTCCAGACGGGGACAGCAAGAGACCCAGTACTTC	CASSSRRGQQETQYF
-	-	TRBJ2-7	TRBV7-2	TGTGCCAGCAGCTCTGCCAGCGAGCAGTACTTC	CASSSASEQYF
-	-	TRBJ2-1	TRBV21-1	TGTGCCAGCAGCAAAGCGCTCCGGACTAGCGGCCGTCAAGGTACAAATGAGCAGTTCTTC	CASSKALRTSGRQGTNEQFF
-	TRBD2	TRBJ2-7	TRBV28	TGTGCCGCCGGCGGGGGAGGCTACGAGCAGTACTTC	CAAGGGGYEQYF
once	-	TRBJ2-7	TRBV9	TGTGCCAGCAGCGCTGCCGGGACTGGAGTCTACGAGCAGTACTTC	CASSAAGTGVYEQYF
few	-	TRBJ2-3	TRBV6-1	TGTGCCAGCCCGTCGTATATCTCAGATACGCAGTATTTT	CASPSYISDTQYF
few	-	TRBJ2-3	TRBV7-3	TGTGCCAGCAGCTTAGGGGGGAGCTCAGATACGCAGTATTTT	CASSLGGSSDTQYF
-	-	TRBJ1-1	TRBV6-1	TGTGCCAGCAGTGAAGTACAGGGTCGCACTGAAGCTTTCTTT	CASSEVQGRTEAFF
-	-	TRBJ2-7	TRBV9	TGTGCCAGCAGCCCCGGGCCGAAAACAGGGTGGGTCCCCTACGAGCAGTACTTC	CASSPGPKTGWVPYEQYF
-	TRBD2	TRBJ2-7	TRBV7-3	TGTGCCAGCAGCTTAGAGGGACTAGCGGGACACGAGCAGTACTTC	CASSLEGLAGHEQYF
-	TRBD2	TRBJ2-7	TRBV15	TGTGCCACCAGCAGAGATCGGGGGGTCGGGAACTACGAGCAGTACTTC	CATSRDRGVGNYEQYF
-	TRBD1	TRBJ1-2	TRBV10-3	TGTGCCATCAGTGACGGGACAGGGGACTATGGCTACACCTTC	CAISDGTGDYGYTF
-	TRBD1	TRBJ1-4	TRBV27	TGTGCCAGCAGTGGGACAGGGGATGAAAAACTGTTTTTT	CASSGTGDEKLFF
-	TRBD2	TRBJ2-1	TRBV7-3	TGTGCCAGCAGCTTATTGACTAGCCAAGAGCAGTTCTTC	CASSLLTSQEQFF
-	-	TRBJ2-3	TRBV6-1	TGTGCCAGCAGTGAACGTTGGCCAACCGGGGCAGATACGCAGTATTTT	CASSERWPTGADTQYF
-	-	TRBJ1-6	TRBV11-2	TGTGCCAGCAGCGAAACTGGGAGCTCCTATAATTCACCCCTCCACTTT	CASSETGSSYNSPLHF
-	-	TRBJ1-2	TRBV4-3	TGCGCCAGCAGCCAAGACCAGGGATCGCAGCCCTATGGCTACACCTTC	CASSQDQGSQPYGYTF
-	-	TRBJ2-5	TRBV11-2	TGTGCCAGCAGCTTAGGACCGGGGGTAGAACTCGGGGAGACCCAGTACTTC	CASSLGPGVELGETQYF
-	TRBD1	TRBJ1-4	TRBV30	TGTGCCTGGAGTCACAGGGGAGTGAGGGAAAAACTGTTTTTT	CAWSHRGVREKLFF
-	-	TRBJ2-7	TRBV5-6	TGTGCCAGCAGCTTGATCCGACAGGTCTCCTACGAGCAGTACTTC	CASSLIRQVSYEQYF
-	-	TRBJ2-7	TRBV5-4	TGTGCCAGCGGAACAGGGACCGAGCAGTACTTC	CASGTGTEQYF
-	TRBD2	TRBJ2-1	TRBV27	TGTGCCAGCAGTGGACTAGCGGGCCCTAAAAATGAGCAGTTCTTC	CASSGLAGPKNEQFF
-	-	TRBJ2-5	TRBV6-5	TGTGCCAGCAGTTCCCCGCCTGAGGGGACCCAGTACTTC	CASSSPPEGTQYF
-	-	TRBJ2-3	TRBV5-4	TGTGCCAGCAGCTTGGGAACTAGCCGGAGCACAGATACGCAGTATTTT	CASSLGTSRSTDTQYF
-	-	TRBJ1-1	TRBV19	TGTGCCAGTAGTATAGTCGGACGGCCGTTTAGCGCTGAAGCTTTCTTT	CASSIVGRPFSAEAFF
-	TRBD2	TRBJ2-3	TRBV4-2	TGTGCCAGCAGCCAAGCGACTAGCGGGGGGGCGGATACGCAGTATTTT	CASSQATSGGADTQYF
-	-	TRBJ2-2	TRBV2	TGTGCCAGCAGTATAGATCGGGGCACCGGGGAGCTGTTTTTT	CASSIDRGTGELFF
-	TRBD2	TRBJ2-1	TRBV9	TGTGCCAGCAGCGTAGTTAGCGGGCCCTACAATGAGCAGTTCTTC	CASSVVSGPYNEQFF
few	TRBD2	TRBJ2-1	TRBV7-7	TGTGCCAGCAGCCCCGGGACTAAGTTCAATGAGCAGTTCTTC	CASSPGTKFNEQFF
few	TRBD2	TRBJ2-1	TRBV7-8	TGTGCCAGCAGCTTAGAAGGCGCCACTAGCGGGGTGGGGAATGAGCAGTTCTTC	CASSLEGATSGVGNEQFF
-	TRBD1	TRBJ2-5	TRBV19	TGTGCCAGTAGTCCAGACAGGGGCGCATCTCAAGAGACCCAGTACTTC	CASSPDRGASQETQYF
-	TRBD1	TRBJ2-7	TRBV5-4	TGTGCCAGCAGCCCGGGGACAGCCTCCTACGAGCAGTACTTC	CASSPGTASYEQYF
-	-	TRBJ2-5	TRBV7-9	TGTGCCAGCAGCCCCCAGGCAGAGACCCAGTACTTC	CASSPQAETQYF
once	-	TRBJ1-4	TRBV4-3	TGCGCCAGCAGCCAAGGCCACCGGGTGAGGGCAACTAATGAAAAACTGTTTTTT	CASSQGHRVRATNEKLFF
few	-	TRBJ1-4	TRBV20-1	TGCAGTGCCCCGGATGAAAAACTGTTTTTT	CSAPDEKLFF
once	TRBD2	TRBJ2-3	TRBV4-1	TGCGCCAGCAGCCAAGGGGGGGGGTGGGATACGCAGTATTTT	CASSQGGGWDTQYF
-	-	TRBJ1-2	TRBV27	TGTGCCAGCAGCTTTTCTGGTCGGAGAGACTATGGCTACACCTTC	CASSFSGRRDYGYTF
-	-	TRBJ1-4	TRBV7-6	TGTGCCAGCAGCTTAGCCCAGGGTCAGCAGGCTAATGAAAAACTGTTTTTT	CASSLAQGQQANEKLFF
once	TRBD1	TRBJ2-7	TRBV7-8	TGTGCCAGCAGCTACTTAGGGGGCGGCGACTACGAGCAGTACTTC	CASSYLGGGDYEQYF
-	TRBD2	TRBJ2-5	TRBV5-8	TGTGCCAGCAGCTTGGAAGGACTAGCGGAGACCCAGTACTTC	CASSLEGLAETQYF
few	TRBD2	TRBJ2-2	TRBV5-1	TGCGCCAGCAGCCCCCTAGCGGGGATGAACACCGGGGAGCTGTTTTTT	CASSPLAGMNTGELFF
-	TRBD1	TRBJ2-1	TRBV7-2	TGTGCCAGCAGCTTAGCCGGGACAGCCTACAATGAGCAGTTCTTC	CASSLAGTAYNEQFF
-	-	TRBJ2-5	TRBV15	TGTGCCACCAGCAGAGGTCTGACAACACAAGAGACCCAGTACTTC	CATSRGLTTQETQYF
once	TRBD2	TRBJ2-1	TRBV11-2	TGTGCCAGCAGCCGGGTAGCCGGGACTAGCGGAGATGAGCAGTTCTTC	CASSRVAGTSGDEQFF
-	-	TRBJ2-5	TRBV5-1	TGCGCCAGCAGCTTGGTAGCCGATTACCAAGAGACCCAGTACTTC	CASSLVADYQETQYF
-	TRBD1	TRBJ2-6	TRBV27	TGTGCCAGCGGAATTTTGACAGGGATGTCCTCTGGGGCCAACGTCCTGACTTTC	CASGILTGMSSGANVLTF
-	-	TRBJ1-6	TRBV28	TGTGCCAGCAAGCTTGGGGGGGGCTCCTATTCACCCCTCCACTTT	CASKLGGGSYSPLHF
-	TRBD2	TRBJ2-7	TRBV7-9	TGTGCCAGCAGCTTAACTACTAGCGGAAGCTACGAGCAGTACTTC	CASSLTTSGSYEQYF
few	-	TRBJ2-1	TRBV4-3	TGCGCCAGCAGCCAAGCTAGCCCGGATGAGCAGTTCTTC	CASSQASPDEQFF